The 19 T cell receptor beta chains below all came from one sample that was sequenced in a study of shared clonotypes between healthy human individuals. This table comes from immunoSEQ multiplex PCR, and its TCRdb copy is limited to in-frame clones, with some not included. The table has 1,500,000 or so clones, about 98.5% seen once; the top ten hold over 0.3%. The sample comprised naive CD4+ T cells sorted from blood. Subset of the sample: CD45RA+ positively selected. These receptors came from a man aged 25-45 years in good health.

The chain links TRBV7-2 to TRBJ1-2; D gene unclear. Germline loops: CDR1 SGHTA, CDR2 FQGNSA. The V end lost 1 base, the J end lost 3 bases, and 6 bases lay between the germline ends. This CDR3 region has 13 residues. The chain's CDR3 is CASSLGSYYGYTF. The CDR3 DNA follows: TGTGCCAGCAGCTTAGGGTCCTACTATGGCTACACCTTC.

The rearrangement joins TRBV5-8 to TRBJ2-1; D remains unclear. V lost 7 bases, J lost 3 bases, and 14 bases lay in between. The CDR3 extends over 14 amino acids. Germline assignment: CDR1 SGHTS and CDR2 YDEGEE. The CDR3 sequence is CASDWSSRYNEQFF. CDR3 in DNA: TGTGCCAGCGATTGGAGTTCCCGCTACAATGAGCAGTTCTTC.

This chain connects TRBV5-1 to TRBJ2-7; D remains ambiguous. CDR1 and CDR2 from the germline V gene are SGHRS and YFSETQ. This CDR3 has 13 amino acids. Trimming cost V 5 bases and J 2 bases, with 11 bases left between them. CDR3 bases: TGCGCCAGCAGAGTTACCCCCCCCTACGAGCAGTACTTC. This encodes CASRVTPPYEQYF. Full variable domain (outside the CDR3, taken from reference TRBV5-1 and TRBJ2-7): KAGVTQTPRYLIKTRGQQVTLSCSPISGHRSVSWYQQTPGQGLQFLFEYFSETQRNKGNFPGRFSGRQFSNSRSEMNVSTLELGDSALYLCASRVTPPYEQYFGPGTRLTVT.

This clone was recorded once. This same CDR3 is encoded by further DNA sequences in the sample. The V and J genes are TRBV6-1 and TRBJ1-2; D might be TRBD1 (5 bases). Trimming left V 6 bases short and J 4 bases short, with 12 bases between. Germline-derived CDR1 and CDR2 are MNHNS and SASEGT. The CDR3 has 13 amino acids. The CDR3, as DNA: TGTGCCAGCAGCGAAACAGGTTCCTATGGCTACACCTTC. Residues: CASSETGSYGYTF.

The rearrangement uses TRBV15 and TRBJ2-7, with TRBD1 identical over 10 bases. J lost 3 bases, V lost 0 bases, and 5 bases had no gene match. This CDR3 spans 16 amino acids. CDR1 is LNHNV, CDR2 YYDKDF, per germline (reference sequence). The CDR3 DNA reads TGTGCCACCAGCAGAGATAGTAGGACAGGGGGCTACGAGCAGTACTTC. It codes for CATSRDSRTGGYEQYF.

The chain employs TRBV9 and TRBJ1-3; D not resolved. Trimming removed 0 bases from V and 2 bases from J, with 9 bases in between. Germline CDR1 reads SGDLS; CDR2 reads YYNGEE. The length of the CDR3 is 15 residues. CDR3 sequence reads: CASSVESGAGNTIYF. CDR3 sequence (DNA): TGTGCCAGCAGCGTAGAGTCAGGAGCTGGAAACACCATATATTTT.

The chain carries TRBV6-5 and TRBJ2-1, with D uncertain. CDR1 is MNHEY and CDR2 is SVGAGI in the germline V gene. Trimming pared 5 bases from V and 12 bases from J, leaving 11 bases between. CDR3 size: 11 residues. The CDR3 DNA follows: TGTGCCAGCAGTAACGGACCTAGGCAGTTCTTC. Translated, it gives CASSNGPRQFF.

This rearrangement joins TRBV5-4 to TRBJ2-6; no reliable D call. Germline values: CDR1 SGHNT, CDR2 YYREEE (reference sequence). V lost 4 bases, J lost 0 bases, and 11 bases lay in between. The CDR3 spans 16 residues. The CDR3 bases are TGTGCCAGCAGCATCACACGGAGCTCTGGGGCCAACGTCCTGACTTTC. Its translation: CASSITRSSGANVLTF. Full variable domain (outside the CDR3, taken from reference TRBV5-4 and TRBJ2-6): ETGVTQSPTHLIKTRGQQVTLRCSSQSGHNTVSWYQQALGQGPQFIFQYYREEENGRGNFPPRFSGLQFPNYSSELNVNALELDDSALYLCASSITRSSGANVLTFGAGSRLTVL.

The CDR3 sequence: CASRRGTSGTTDTQYF. CDR3 nucleotides: TGCGCCAGCAGACGAGGGACTAGCGGGACCACAGATACGCAGTATTTT. The V call is TRBV5-1, the J call TRBJ2-3; 13 bases map to TRBD2. The junction had 5 bases not matched to a gene; V was cut back by 5 bases and J by 2 bases. Germline V lookup: CDR1 SGHRS, CDR2 YFSETQ. This CDR3 has 16 residues.

This rearrangement joins TRBV7-8 to TRBJ2-5; possible D gene TRBD1, 7 bases. The V and J ends lost 4 bases and 5 bases respectively, with 23 bases between them. This CDR3 is 17 amino acids long. Looked up from germline, CDR1 is SGHVS and CDR2 is FQNEAQ. This chain's CDR3 is CASSSRGPAPGGETQYF. The CDR3 DNA follows: TGTGCCAGCAGCTCCAGGGGTCCCGCACCAGGGGGGGAGACCCAGTACTTC.

This rearrangement joins TRBV11-3 to TRBJ2-2; TRBD1 is a possible D gene (6 bases). Germline CDR1 is SGHNT and CDR2 is YENEEA. The V and J ends lost 5 bases and 4 bases respectively, with 11 bases between them. The CDR3 totals 14 residues. CDR3 nucleotides: TGTGCCAGCAGCCAGGGGATGGGCACCGGGGAGCTGTTTTTT. Residues: CASSQGMGTGELFF.

This clone was counted once. The chain has TRBV5-1 and TRBJ1-6; D is perhaps TRBD1 (5 bases). V was trimmed by 4 bases and J by 6 bases, leaving 14 bases between them. Germline V CDR1 and CDR2: SGHRS, YFSETQ. This CDR3 comprises 15 residues. The CDR3, as DNA: TGCGCCAGCAGCCTGGATGTCGGGGGTAATTCACCCCTCCACTTT. Translating it yields CASSLDVGGNSPLHF.

This chain joins TRBV28 and TRBJ1-2; D call uncertain. CDR3 length: 12 residues. V was cut by 8 bases and J by 8 bases, with 15 bases left in between. Per germline, CDR1 MDHEN and CDR2 SYDVKM. The CDR3: CASPPLPGGYTF. In DNA form, the CDR3 reads TGTGCCAGCCCACCGCTCCCGGGGGGCTACACCTTC.

This clone was seen only once. The chain uses TRBV11-2 and TRBJ2-1; 13 bases line up with TRBD2. The CDR3 runs to 15 residues. Trimming at V came to 4 bases and at J to 5 bases, leaving 2 bases not matched to a gene. Germline CDR1 and CDR2: SGHAT and FQNNGV. In nucleotides, the CDR3 is TGTGCCAGCAGCTCGGGACTAGCGGGAAACAATGAGCAGTTCTTC. It specifies CASSSGLAGNNEQFF.

This sequence joins TRBV18 and TRBJ2-5; unclear D gene. The CDR3 has 14 amino acids. Germline CDR1 is KGHSH and CDR2 is LQKENI. V was clipped by 1 base and J by 1 base, with 7 bases between them. In DNA, the CDR3 is TGTGCCAGCTCACCACTGGTGGCCCAAGAGACCCAGTACTTC. It is translated as CASSPLVAQETQYF.

The gene calls are TRBV11-2 and TRBJ2-1; no definite D call. This CDR3 is built from 14 residues. Germline V gene lookup returns CDR1 SGHAT and CDR2 FQNNGV. V lost 3 bases and J 5 bases, leaving 11 bases between the germline ends. The CDR3 reads CASSLRSPNNEQFF. In DNA form, the CDR3 reads TGTGCCAGCAGCTTGCGCAGTCCGAACAATGAGCAGTTCTTC.

J is TRBJ1-2 and V is TRBV7-9; possibly TRBD1 for D (5 bases). Germline loops: CDR1 SEHNR, CDR2 FQNEAQ (reference sequence). The CDR3 covers 15 residues. V was clipped by 1 base and J by 8 bases, with 17 bases between them. Here the CDR3 DNA reads TGTGCCAGCAGCTTAGAGGAGGGGACTACCTACGGCTACACCTTC. Its protein is CASSLEEGTTYGYTF.

This clone came up once. Other nucleotide sequences from this sample produce the same CDR3. The V gene is TRBV7-8, the J gene TRBJ2-7; D gene ambiguous. The V end lost 5 bases, the J end lost 2 bases, and 7 bases lay between the germline ends. Germline lookup yields CDR1 SGHVS and CDR2 FQNEAQ. CDR3 size: 12 residues. This CDR3 is CASSLGTYEQYF. The CDR3, as DNA: TGTGCCAGCAGCCTGGGGACCTACGAGCAGTACTTC.

The rearrangement joins TRBV5-1 to TRBJ2-4, with TRBD1 matching 7 bases. CDR1 is SGHRS and CDR2 is YFSETQ in the germline V gene. Unmatched junction bases numbered 12, after V lost 0 bases and J lost 0 bases. CDR3 length: 19 residues. The chain's CDR3 is CASSLGTGTVNLAKNIQYF. CDR3 nucleotide sequence: TGCGCCAGCAGCTTGGGGACCGGGACAGTGAATCTAGCCAAAAACATTCAGTACTTC.